The source of this T cell receptor beta chain is a study of T cell responses to AZD1222 COVID-19 vaccine. The overall study: Second-dose timings of about 4 or about 12 weeks were pooled.

Findings of the study overall: The donor cohort was predominantly white British with a female majority, and clonal diversity may have been underestimated. Nearly half of spike-specific TCRs reportedly target variant regions that are unmutated in the B.1.351 and B.1.1.7 variants. Seropositive status at baseline applied to only 5 to 7 AZD1222 recipients.

The sample holds a few counts of this clone. The antigen remains unidentified. Clones were sequenced by immunoSEQ multiplex PCR, and TCRdb holds only the in-frame ones, with some missing. The sample contains some 140,000 clones, roughly 80% of which appear only once. The CDR3 totals 15 residues. CDR1 is MDHEN and CDR2 is SYDVKM in the germline V gene. Between the trimmed V and J ends, which lost 6 bases and 0 bases, there was a span of 12 bases. The sequencing used peripheral blood, collected on day 0 of AZD1222 vaccination. V gene TRBV28 combines with J gene TRBJ1-5, with D possibly matching TRBD1 (6 bases). This clonotype was obtained from an adult in good health. CDR3 amino acids: CASRRQVTSNQPQHF. CDR3 sequence (DNA): TGTGCCAGCAGAAGACAGGTAACTAGCAATCAGCCCCAGCATTTT.